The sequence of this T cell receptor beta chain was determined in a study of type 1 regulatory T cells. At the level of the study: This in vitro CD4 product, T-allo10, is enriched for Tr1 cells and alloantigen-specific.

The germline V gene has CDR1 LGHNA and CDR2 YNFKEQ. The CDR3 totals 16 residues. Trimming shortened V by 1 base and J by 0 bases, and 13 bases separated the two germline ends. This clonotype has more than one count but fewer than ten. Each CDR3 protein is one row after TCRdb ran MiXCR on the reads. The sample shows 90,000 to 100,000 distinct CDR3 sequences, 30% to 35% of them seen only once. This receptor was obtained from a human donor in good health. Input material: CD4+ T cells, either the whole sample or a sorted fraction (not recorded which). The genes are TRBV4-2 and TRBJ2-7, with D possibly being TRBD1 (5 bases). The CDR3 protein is CASSQASGASSYEQYF. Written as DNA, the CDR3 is TGTGCCAGCAGCCAAGCCAGTGGGGCCAGCTCCTACGAGCAGTACTTC.